The rows below give T cell receptor beta chains drawn from one sample of a study of OX40 agonist ivuxolimab in advanced cancers. Profiling relied on immunoSEQ multiplex PCR, and the TCRdb table lists in-frame clones only, not all of them. The sample carries 55,000 or so clones, roughly 87% recorded once. Specimen: CD4+ or CD8+ T cells sorted from blood, collected in a trial of the OX40 agonist ivuxolimab. Receptors originate from an adult with an advanced solid tumor such as melanoma, head and neck, liver or kidney cancer. Each CDR3 is given with its conserved first and last residue. A D gene is named only where the DNA matches it firmly. Only part of the rows carry a size: once, few, many, or a class if the clone is expanded.

V gene	D gene	clone size	J gene	CDR3 DNA	CDR3 protein
TRBV9	-	-	TRBJ2-3	TGTGCCAGCAGCGTAGTCGGATCCACAGATACGCAGTATTTT	CASSVVGSTDTQYF
TRBV29-1	-	-	TRBJ1-1	TGCAGCGTTGAGGGGAAGGGGATGACTTTCTTT	CSVEGKGMTFF
TRBV7-3	TRBD2	-	TRBJ2-3	TGTGCCAGCAGCTTAGGGATAGCGGGATCCACAGATACGCAGTATTTT	CASSLGIAGSTDTQYF
TRBV11-2	-	-	TRBJ2-4	TGTGCCAGCAGTTATAGGAGGTTCTCAAACATTCAGTACTTC	CASSYRRFSNIQYF
TRBV30	-	-	TRBJ2-7	TGTGCCTGGGCGGGTGGCAGCGGCTACGAGCAGTACTTC	CAWAGGSGYEQYF
TRBV4-2	-	-	TRBJ1-1	TGTGCCAGCAGCTTCAGGGGATTACGCACTGAAGCTTTCTTT	CASSFRGLRTEAFF
TRBV27	TRBD2	-	TRBJ2-7	TGTGCCAGCAGTGGCGGGAGAGTCGGCTACGAGCAGTACTTC	CASSGGRVGYEQYF
TRBV18	-	-	TRBJ2-1	TGTGCCAGCTCACCAACCCCCATCCTCAACTACAATGAGCAGTTCTTC	CASSPTPILNYNEQFF
TRBV7-9	TRBD1	-	TRBJ1-2	TGTGCCAGCAGCTTATTAGGGACAGGGGTTGGCTACACCTTC	CASSLLGTGVGYTF
TRBV5-1	-	-	TRBJ2-7	TGCGCCAGCAGCATGACAGAAATTGTGCAGTACTTC	CASSMTEIVQYF
TRBV7-9	-	-	TRBJ1-5	TGTGCCAGCAGCTTAGTCGGGGTTCAGCCCCAGCATTTT	CASSLVGVQPQHF
TRBV29-1	-	-	TRBJ2-1	TGCAGCGTTGAAGTTCAAGCTAATGAGCAGTTCTTC	CSVEVQANEQFF
TRBV18	-	-	TRBJ1-4	TGTGCCAGCTCACCCGTAGGGAATGAAAAACTGTTTTTT	CASSPVGNEKLFF
TRBV18	-	once	TRBJ2-7	TGTGCCAGCTCACCCCTTAGAAGCGTCTACGAGCAGTACTTC	CASSPLRSVYEQYF
TRBV2	TRBD1	-	TRBJ2-7	TGTGCCAGCAGTGAAGAAGGGAACAGGGGGCACGAGCAGTACTTC	CASSEEGNRGHEQYF
TRBV6-6	-	-	TRBJ2-2	TGTGCCAGCAGCAAACTGAGCACCGGGGAGCTGTTTTTT	CASSKLSTGELFF
TRBV7-8	-	-	TRBJ1-2	TGTGCCAGCAGCCAAGCGGAGATGATGGGCTACACCTTC	CASSQAEMMGYTF
TRBV7-8	-	-	TRBJ2-7	TGTGCCAGCACCCGGGACACCCGATACGAGCAGTACTTC	CASTRDTRYEQYF
TRBV28	-	-	TRBJ2-7	TGTGCCAGCAGTTACGGGGTGGGGTCAGGGCGCAACGAGCAGTACTTC	CASSYGVGSGRNEQYF
TRBV5-4	TRBD2	-	TRBJ2-5	TGTGCCAGCAGCTTGGCGATCGGGACTAGTTCTCAGGAGACCCAGTACTTC	CASSLAIGTSSQETQYF
TRBV5-1	TRBD1	-	TRBJ1-1	TGCGCCAGCAGCTGGGAGACAGGGATCATGAACACTGAAGCTTTCTTT	CASSWETGIMNTEAFF
TRBV2	-	-	TRBJ2-2	TGTGCCAGCAGTGAGAGACGGGGTTCCGGGGAGCTGTTTTTT	CASSERRGSGELFF
TRBV5-1	-	-	TRBJ2-7	TGCGCCAGCAGCTTGGCCGGACACAACTACGAGCAGTACTTC	CASSLAGHNYEQYF
TRBV29-1	TRBD1	-	TRBJ2-1	TGCAGCGCCACGACAGGGGGCTCAAATGAGCAGTTCTTC	CSATTGGSNEQFF
TRBV9	TRBD2	-	TRBJ2-3	TGTGCCAGCAGCGTAGCAACCGGACTAGCGGGACCAGATACGCAGTATTTT	CASSVATGLAGPDTQYF
TRBV6-4	TRBD1	-	TRBJ1-5	TGTGCCAGCAGTGACGGGACAGGGCATCAGCCCCAGCATTTT	CASSDGTGHQPQHF
TRBV5-4	-	-	TRBJ2-7	TGTGCCAGCAGCTTCATCGGGACGACCTCCTACGAGCAGTACTTC	CASSFIGTTSYEQYF
TRBV5-1	TRBD2	-	TRBJ2-6	TGCGCCAGCAGCTTGACTATAGCGGGGGCATCTGGGGCCAACGTCCTGACTTTC	CASSLTIAGASGANVLTF
TRBV7-8	TRBD2	-	TRBJ2-7	TGTGCCAGCAGCTTAGTAGCCCCTAGCGGGAGGGCCTACGAGCAGTACTTC	CASSLVAPSGRAYEQYF
TRBV7-6	TRBD2	-	TRBJ2-7	TGTGCCAGCAGCCCCGGGGTAGCGGGATCCTACGAGCAGTACTTC	CASSPGVAGSYEQYF
TRBV27	-	few	TRBJ2-5	TGTGCCAGCAGTTTATCGGGCCAAGAGACCCAGTACTTC	CASSLSGQETQYF
TRBV9	TRBD1	-	TRBJ2-7	TGTGCCAGCAGCGTGAGACAGGGCTACGAGCAGTACTTC	CASSVRQGYEQYF
TRBV2	-	-	TRBJ2-7	TGTGCCAGCAGTGAAGCCGACAACTACGAGCAGTACTTC	CASSEADNYEQYF
TRBV7-3	-	-	TRBJ1-1	TGTGCCACTCCGGCCCGCGGGAGGGACACTGAAGCTTTCTTT	CATPARGRDTEAFF
TRBV10-2	-	-	TRBJ1-2	TGCGCCAGCAGTGACCGGGACATCGACGGCTACACCTTC	CASSDRDIDGYTF
TRBV10-1	TRBD2	-	TRBJ2-7	TGCGCCAGCAGTAAGGCGGGAGGGGGATACGAGCAGTACTTC	CASSKAGGGYEQYF
TRBV2	-	few	TRBJ1-3	TGTGCCAGTAAACAGGACTTGAGCTCTGGAAACACCATATATTTT	CASKQDLSSGNTIYF
TRBV14	-	-	TRBJ2-5	TGTGCCAGCAGCCAAGGGCGGGGTCTGGCTACCCAAGAGACCCAGTACTTC	CASSQGRGLATQETQYF
TRBV5-1	TRBD2	-	TRBJ2-1	TGCGCCAGCAGCTTGGTACTAGCGGGCAACAATGAGCAGTTCTTC	CASSLVLAGNNEQFF
TRBV9	TRBD2	-	TRBJ2-1	TGTGCCAGCAGCAACACGGTGGCGGGAGGGCCGCACAATGAGCAGTTCTTC	CASSNTVAGGPHNEQFF
TRBV29-1	TRBD1	-	TRBJ2-3	TGCAGCGTTTCCCCCGGGACAGGGGCGGATACGCAGTATTTT	CSVSPGTGADTQYF
TRBV6-6	-	-	TRBJ2-2	TGTGCCAGCACCCAGGGGACAGCGGGGACCGGGGAGCTGTTTTTT	CASTQGTAGTGELFF
TRBV5-6	-	-	TRBJ2-2	TGTGCCAGCACCTCAGGGGACGTTATAAGTGGGGAGCTGTTTTTT	CASTSGDVISGELFF
TRBV19	TRBD1	-	TRBJ1-5	TGTGCCACCCACCCCGGACAGGGGACCGTTCAGCCCCAGCATTTT	CATHPGQGTVQPQHF
TRBV5-5	TRBD2	-	TRBJ2-7	TGTGCCAGCAGCTTGGCAGGCGGGAGGGCCCTCGAGCAGTACTTC	CASSLAGGRALEQYF
TRBV28	-	few	TRBJ1-2	TGTGCCAGCAGTTGGGGAAGCTATGGCTACACCTTC	CASSWGSYGYTF
TRBV14	-	-	TRBJ1-2	TGTGCCAGCAGCCAGGTTGACGTCTATGGCTACACCTTC	CASSQVDVYGYTF
TRBV4-1	TRBD1	-	TRBJ2-7	TGCGCCAGCAGCCAGCACCGGGACAGCTCCTACGAGCAGTACTTC	CASSQHRDSSYEQYF
TRBV5-1	-	-	TRBJ2-1	TGCGCCAGCAGAGGGGGACTTGCCCCTTACAATGAGCAGTTCTTC	CASRGGLAPYNEQFF
TRBV5-6	-	-	TRBJ2-1	TGTGCCAGCAGCTTGGGATGGGGCGGCTACAATGAGCAGTTCTTC	CASSLGWGGYNEQFF
TRBV18	TRBD1	-	TRBJ1-1	TGTGCCAGCTCACTACAACAGGGGGTAAACACTGAAGCTTTCTTT	CASSLQQGVNTEAFF
TRBV11-3	-	-	TRBJ2-5	TGTGCCAGCAGCTTAGGGGGCGGAGAGACCCAGTACTTC	CASSLGGGETQYF
TRBV29-1	-	-	TRBJ1-3	TGCAGCGTCGCCGGGGAGGCTGGAAACACCATATATTTT	CSVAGEAGNTIYF
TRBV14	-	-	TRBJ1-2	TGTGCCAGCAGCCAAGTTGGGTATGGCTACACCTTC	CASSQVGYGYTF